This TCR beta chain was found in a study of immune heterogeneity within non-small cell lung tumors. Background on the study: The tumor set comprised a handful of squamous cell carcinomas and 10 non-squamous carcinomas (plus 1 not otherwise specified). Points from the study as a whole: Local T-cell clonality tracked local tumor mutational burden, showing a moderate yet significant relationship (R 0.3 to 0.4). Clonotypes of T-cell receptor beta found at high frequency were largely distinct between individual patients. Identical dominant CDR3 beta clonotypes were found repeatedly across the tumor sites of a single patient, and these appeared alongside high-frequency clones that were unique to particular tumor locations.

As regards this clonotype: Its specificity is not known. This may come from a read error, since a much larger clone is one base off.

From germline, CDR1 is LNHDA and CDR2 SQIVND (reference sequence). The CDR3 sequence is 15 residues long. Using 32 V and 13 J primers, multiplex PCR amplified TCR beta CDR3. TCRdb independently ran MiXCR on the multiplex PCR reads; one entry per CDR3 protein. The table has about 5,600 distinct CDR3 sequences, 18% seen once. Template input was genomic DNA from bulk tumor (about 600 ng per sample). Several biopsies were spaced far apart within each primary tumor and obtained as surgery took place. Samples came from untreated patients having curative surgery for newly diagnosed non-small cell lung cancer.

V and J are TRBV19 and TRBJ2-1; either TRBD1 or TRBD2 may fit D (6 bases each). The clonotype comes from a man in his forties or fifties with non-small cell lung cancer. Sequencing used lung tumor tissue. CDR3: CASAGRGGSYNKQFF. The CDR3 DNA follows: TGTGCCTCGGCGGGCAGGGGAGGTTCCTACAATAAGCAGTTCTTC.